The source of this T cell receptor (beta chain) is a study of T cells in Graves' hyperthyroidism and ophthalmopathy. Study-level findings and limits: Model-based prediction identified ophthalmopathy a median around 6.5 months prior to its onset.

V gave up 4 bases and J gave up 2 bases, with 20 bases separating them. Per germline, CDR1 GTSNPN and CDR2 SVGIG (reference sequence). This CDR3 is built from 16 residues. This clonotype was counted many times. Antigen: not known. TCR beta CDR3 sequences were amplified from RNA transcripts. Primed by the HTBI set, a first-round RT-PCR was run on the TCR CDR3. TCRdb itself ran the multiplex PCR reads through MiXCR, one entry per CDR3 protein. The data show about 420,000 distinct CDR3 sequences, with 15% to 18% seen just once and around 7.3% held by the top ten. The V gene is TRBV30, the J gene TRBJ1-1, with D perhaps TRBD1 (5 bases). The specimen was blood. The TCR sequence derives from a woman aged 18-29 years with Graves' hyperthyroidism. The CDR3 region has the DNA TGTGCCTGGACCCCACCGGCGGACACACAAAACACTGAAGCTTTCTTT. It yields the protein CAWTPPADTQNTEAFF.